Sequencing of this T cell receptor (beta chain) was carried out in a study of identical twins. This clonotype was counted only a few times. TCRdb itself ran the 5' RACE reads through MiXCR, one entry per CDR3 protein. The sample holds a few hundred thousand distinct CDR3 sequences, nearly 10% seen once. This CDR3 comprises 15 residues. Germline assignment: CDR1 ENHRY and CDR2 SYGVKD. V trimming: 4 bases; J trimming: 2 bases; junction bases outside the gene matches: 7. These records were also assigned to another study, of yellow fever vaccine responses in identical twins.

What was sequenced was PBMCs. This sequence joins TRBV10-3 and TRBJ2-5, with 7 bases aligning to TRBD2. The TCR was taken from a woman under 30 in good health. CDR3 in DNA: TGTGCCATCAGTGCCCGGGACTACCCACAAGAGACCCAGTACTTC. Residues: CAISARDYPQETQYF.